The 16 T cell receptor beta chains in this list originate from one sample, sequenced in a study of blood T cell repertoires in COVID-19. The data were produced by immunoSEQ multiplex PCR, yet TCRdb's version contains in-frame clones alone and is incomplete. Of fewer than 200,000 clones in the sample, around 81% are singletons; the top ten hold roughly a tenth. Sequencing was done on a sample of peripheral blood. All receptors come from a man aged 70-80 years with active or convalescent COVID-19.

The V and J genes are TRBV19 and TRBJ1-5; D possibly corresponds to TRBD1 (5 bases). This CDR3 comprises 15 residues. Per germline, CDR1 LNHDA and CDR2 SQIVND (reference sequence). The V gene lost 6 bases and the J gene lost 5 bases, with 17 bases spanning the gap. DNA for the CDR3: TGTGCCAGTAGATATAAGGGGAGGGAGTATCAGCCCCAGCATTTT. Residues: CASRYKGREYQPQHF.

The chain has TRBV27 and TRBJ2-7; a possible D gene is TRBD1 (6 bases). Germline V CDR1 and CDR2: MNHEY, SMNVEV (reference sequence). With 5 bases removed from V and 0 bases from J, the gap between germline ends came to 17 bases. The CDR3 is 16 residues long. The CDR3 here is CASSSPGTGSSYEQYF. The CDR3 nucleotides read TGTGCCAGCAGTAGCCCAGGCACAGGGTCCTCCTACGAGCAGTACTTC.

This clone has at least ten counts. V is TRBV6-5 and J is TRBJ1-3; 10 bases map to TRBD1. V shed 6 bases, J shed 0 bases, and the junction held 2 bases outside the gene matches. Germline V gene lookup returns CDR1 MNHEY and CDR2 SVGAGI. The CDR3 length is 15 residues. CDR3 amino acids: CASRRDRGSGNTIYF. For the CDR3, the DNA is TGTGCCAGCAGGAGGGACAGGGGCTCTGGAAACACCATATATTTT.

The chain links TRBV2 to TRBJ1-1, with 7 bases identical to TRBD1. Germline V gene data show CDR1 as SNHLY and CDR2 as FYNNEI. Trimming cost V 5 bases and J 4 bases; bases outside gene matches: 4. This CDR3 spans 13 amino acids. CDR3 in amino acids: CASSTGVVTEAFF. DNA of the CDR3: TGTGCCAGCAGTACAGGGGTCGTCACTGAAGCTTTCTTT.

The CDR3 nucleotides read TGCGCCAGCAGCCAAGCCCAGATGAACACTGAAGCTTTCTTT. The encoded protein is CASSQAQMNTEAFF. The chain carries TRBV4-3 and TRBJ1-1; D gene ambiguous. V was cut by 1 base and J by 0 bases, with 6 bases left in between. CDR1 is LGHNA, CDR2 YSLEER, per germline. This CDR3 region has 14 residues.

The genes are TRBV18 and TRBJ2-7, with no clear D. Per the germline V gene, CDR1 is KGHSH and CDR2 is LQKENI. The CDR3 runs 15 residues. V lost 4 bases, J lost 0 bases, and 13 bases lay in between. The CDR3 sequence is CASSLDSTFSYEQYF. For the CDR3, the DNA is TGTGCCAGCTCACTTGACTCTACATTCTCCTACGAGCAGTACTTC.

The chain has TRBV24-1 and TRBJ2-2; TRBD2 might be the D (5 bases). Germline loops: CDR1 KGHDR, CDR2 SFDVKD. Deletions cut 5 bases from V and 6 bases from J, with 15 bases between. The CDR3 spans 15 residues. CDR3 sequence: CATSAARHGAGELFF. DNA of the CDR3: TGTGCCACCAGTGCCGCCCGACACGGGGCCGGGGAGCTGTTTTTT.

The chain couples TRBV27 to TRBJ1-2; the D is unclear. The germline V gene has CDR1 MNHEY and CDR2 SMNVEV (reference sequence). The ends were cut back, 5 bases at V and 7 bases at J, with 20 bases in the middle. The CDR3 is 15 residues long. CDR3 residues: CASSPLPRGWGGYTF. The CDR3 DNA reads TGTGCCAGCAGTCCCCTGCCCCGAGGGTGGGGTGGCTACACCTTC.

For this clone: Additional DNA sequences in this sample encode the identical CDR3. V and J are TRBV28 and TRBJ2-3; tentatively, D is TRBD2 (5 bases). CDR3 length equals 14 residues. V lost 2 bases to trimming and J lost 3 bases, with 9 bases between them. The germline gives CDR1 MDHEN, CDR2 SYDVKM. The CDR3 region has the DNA TGTGCCAGCAGTTTAGGTGGGAGTACAGATACGCAGTATTTT. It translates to CASSLGGSTDTQYF. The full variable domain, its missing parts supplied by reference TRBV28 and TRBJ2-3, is DVKVTQSSRYLVKRTGEKVFLECVQDMDHENMFWYRQDPGLGLRLIYFSYDVKMKEKGDIPEGYSVSREKKERFSLILESASTNQTSMYLCASSLGGSTDTQYFGPGTRLTVL.

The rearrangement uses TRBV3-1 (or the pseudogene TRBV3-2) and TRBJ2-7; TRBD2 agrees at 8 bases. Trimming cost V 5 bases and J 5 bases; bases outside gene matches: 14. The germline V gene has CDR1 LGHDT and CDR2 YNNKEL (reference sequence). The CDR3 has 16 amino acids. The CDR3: CASSGLGLAPPDEQYF. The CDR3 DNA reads TGTGCCAGCAGCGGACTCGGACTAGCTCCTCCCGACGAGCAGTACTTC.

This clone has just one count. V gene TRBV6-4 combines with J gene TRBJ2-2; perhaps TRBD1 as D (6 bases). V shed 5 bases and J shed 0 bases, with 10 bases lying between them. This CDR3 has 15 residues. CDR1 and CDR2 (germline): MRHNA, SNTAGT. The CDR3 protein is CASSPGHSNTGELFF. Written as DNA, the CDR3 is TGTGCCAGCAGTCCGGGACACTCGAACACCGGGGAGCTGTTTTTT.

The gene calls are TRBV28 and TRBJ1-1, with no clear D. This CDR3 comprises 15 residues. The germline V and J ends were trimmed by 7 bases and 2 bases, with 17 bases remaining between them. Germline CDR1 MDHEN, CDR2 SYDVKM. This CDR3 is CASIPTAASNTEAFF. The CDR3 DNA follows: TGTGCCAGCATCCCGACGGCGGCCTCCAACACTGAAGCTTTCTTT.

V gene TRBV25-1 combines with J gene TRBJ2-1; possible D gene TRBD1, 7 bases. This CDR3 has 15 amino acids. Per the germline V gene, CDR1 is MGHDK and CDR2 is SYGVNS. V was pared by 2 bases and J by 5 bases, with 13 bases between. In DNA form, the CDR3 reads TGTGCCAGCAGTGAAGCGGGACAGACGAACAATGAGCAGTTCTTC. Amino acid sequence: CASSEAGQTNNEQFF.

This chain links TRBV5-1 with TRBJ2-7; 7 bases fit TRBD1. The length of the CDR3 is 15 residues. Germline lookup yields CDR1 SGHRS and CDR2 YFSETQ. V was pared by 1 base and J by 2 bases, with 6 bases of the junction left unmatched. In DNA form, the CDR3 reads TGCGCCAGCAGCTTGACTGGGACAGCGCCCTACGAGCAGTACTTC. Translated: CASSLTGTAPYEQYF.

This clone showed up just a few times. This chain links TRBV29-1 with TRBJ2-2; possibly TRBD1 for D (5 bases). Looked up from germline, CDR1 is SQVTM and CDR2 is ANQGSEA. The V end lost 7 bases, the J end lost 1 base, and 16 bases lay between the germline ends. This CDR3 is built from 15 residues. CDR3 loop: CSALRGAGNTGELFF. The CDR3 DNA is TGCAGCGCCCTACGTGGGGCAGGGAACACCGGGGAGCTGTTTTTT.

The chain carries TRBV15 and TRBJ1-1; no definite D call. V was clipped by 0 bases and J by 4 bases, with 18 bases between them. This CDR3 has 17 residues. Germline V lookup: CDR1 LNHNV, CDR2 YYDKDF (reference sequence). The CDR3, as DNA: TGTGCCACCAGCAGAGATACAATTCGATTATCCTCCACTGAAGCTTTCTTT. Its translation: CATSRDTIRLSSTEAFF.